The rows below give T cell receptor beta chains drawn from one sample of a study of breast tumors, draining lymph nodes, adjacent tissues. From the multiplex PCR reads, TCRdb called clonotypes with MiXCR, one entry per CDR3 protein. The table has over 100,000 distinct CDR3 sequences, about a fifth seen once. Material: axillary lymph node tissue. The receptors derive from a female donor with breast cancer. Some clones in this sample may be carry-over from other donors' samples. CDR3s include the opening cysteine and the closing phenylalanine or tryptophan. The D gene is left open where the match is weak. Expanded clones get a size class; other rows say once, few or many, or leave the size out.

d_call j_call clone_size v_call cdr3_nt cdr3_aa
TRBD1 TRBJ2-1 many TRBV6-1 TGTGCCAGCAGTGAGGTGGGGCAGGGGGCGTCCTACAATGAGCAGTTCTTC CASSEVGQGASYNEQFF
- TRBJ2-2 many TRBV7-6 TGTGCCAGCAGCGTCCGGGATTCCTACACCGGGGAGCTGTTTTTT CASSVRDSYTGELFF
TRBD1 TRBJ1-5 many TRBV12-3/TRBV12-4 TGTGCCAGCTGCGGGACAGGGGTCAATCAGCCCCAGCATTTT CASCGTGVNQPQHF
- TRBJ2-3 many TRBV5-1 TGCGCCAGCAGCCGTACCGGGACATTTGCAGATACGCAGTATTTT CASSRTGTFADTQYF
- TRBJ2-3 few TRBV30 TGTGCCTCGAGGGCGGACGGCACAGATACGCAGTATTTT CASRADGTDTQYF
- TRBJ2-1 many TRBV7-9 TGTGCCAGCAGCTTAGGGACTACCAGCTCCTACAATGAGCAGTTCTTC CASSLGTTSSYNEQFF
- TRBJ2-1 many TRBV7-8 TGTGCCAGCAGCTTACAGGACTCCTACAATGAGCAGTTCTTC CASSLQDSYNEQFF
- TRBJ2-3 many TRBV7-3 TGTGCCAGCAGCTTAAGCGGTCGGGCAGATACGCAGTATTTT CASSLSGRADTQYF
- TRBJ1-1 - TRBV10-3 TGTGCCGTATCCAGGGGGAACACTGAAGCTTTCTTT CAVSRGNTEAFF
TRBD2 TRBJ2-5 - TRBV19 TGTGCCAGCGGACTAGCGGCCCAAGAGACCCAGTACTTC CASGLAAQETQYF
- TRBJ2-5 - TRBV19 TGTGCCAGTAGTATAATTGGCCCCGGACTGGGGGGAGAGACCCAGTACTTC CASSIIGPGLGGETQYF
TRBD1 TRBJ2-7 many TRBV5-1 TGCGCCAGCGGTACAGGGGCCTCCTACGAGCAGTACTTC CASGTGASYEQYF
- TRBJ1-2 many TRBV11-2 TGTGCCAGCAGCCCACGGGACGGGATCTATGGCTACACCTTC CASSPRDGIYGYTF
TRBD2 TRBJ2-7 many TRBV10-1 TGCGCCAGCAGTCGCCAGCCGGGGGGCGAGCAGTACTTC CASSRQPGGEQYF
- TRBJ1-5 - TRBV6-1 TGTGCCAGCAGTGAAGGCATGCCCCAGCATTTT CASSEGMPQHF
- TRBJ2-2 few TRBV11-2 TGTGCCAGCAGCTTAGAAGGGTTTCGGGGCGGGGAGCTGTTTTTT CASSLEGFRGGELFF
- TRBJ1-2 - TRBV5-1 TGCGCCAGCAGCTTGGCCGACAATTTCCCCGGCTACACCTTC CASSLADNFPGYTF
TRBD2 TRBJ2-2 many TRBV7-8 TGTGCCAGCAGCTTAGCCGGGACTAGCGTCGGGGAGCTGTTTTTT CASSLAGTSVGELFF
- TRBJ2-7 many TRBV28 TGTGCCAGCACCCCGGAGGACGGGGATTATCCCTACGAGCAGTACTTC CASTPEDGDYPYEQYF
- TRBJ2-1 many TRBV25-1 TGTGCCAGCAGTGAGCCGACTAGGAGCTCCTACAATGAGCAGTTCTTC CASSEPTRSSYNEQFF
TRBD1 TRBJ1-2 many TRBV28 TGTGCCAGCAGCCCGGGGACAGCTCGCTATGGCTACACCTTC CASSPGTARYGYTF
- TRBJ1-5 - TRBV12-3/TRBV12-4 TGTGCCAGCAGTCCCGCTAGCAATCAGCCCCAGCATTTT CASSPASNQPQHF
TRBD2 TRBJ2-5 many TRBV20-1 TGCAGTGCCAGAGGACTAGCGAGCAGACAAGAGACCCAGTACTTC CSARGLASRQETQYF
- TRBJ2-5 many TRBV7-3 TGTGCCAGCAGCTTTCACGGGAGTTCGGAGACCCAGTACTTC CASSFHGSSETQYF
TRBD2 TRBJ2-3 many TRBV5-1 TGCGCCAGCAGCTTGTCGGCTAGCGGGAGTTATACGCAGTATTTT CASSLSASGSYTQYF